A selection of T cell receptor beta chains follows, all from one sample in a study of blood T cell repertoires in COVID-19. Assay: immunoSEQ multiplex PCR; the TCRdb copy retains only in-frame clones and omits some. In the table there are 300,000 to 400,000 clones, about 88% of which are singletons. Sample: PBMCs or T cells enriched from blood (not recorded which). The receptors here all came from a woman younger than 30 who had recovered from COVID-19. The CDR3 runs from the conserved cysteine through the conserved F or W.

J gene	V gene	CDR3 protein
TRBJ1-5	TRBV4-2	CASSQERWNQPQHF
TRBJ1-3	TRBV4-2	CASSQELAGGYSGNTIYF
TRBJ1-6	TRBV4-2	CASSQATGGNSPLHF
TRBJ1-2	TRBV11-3	CASSVQGTNYGYTF
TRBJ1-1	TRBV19	CASSVDRGGTEAFF
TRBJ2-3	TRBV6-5	CASSQTGGPQDTQYF
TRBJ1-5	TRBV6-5	CASTRRQNNQPQHF
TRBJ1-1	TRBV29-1	CSVERRFNTEAFF
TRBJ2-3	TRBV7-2	CASSLDSGRGRTQYF
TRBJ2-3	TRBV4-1	CASSPGTRIPDTQYF
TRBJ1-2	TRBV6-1	CASSERSGFLGYTF
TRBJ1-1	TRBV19	CASSKTRDRVTEAFF
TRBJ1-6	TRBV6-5	CASSRGQGNSPLHF
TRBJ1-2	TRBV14	CASSQAPTVYGYTF
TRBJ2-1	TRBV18	CASSPSGGSYNEQFF
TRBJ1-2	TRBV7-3	CASSLGDPRGLSF
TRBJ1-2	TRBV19	CASSTGHQNYGYTF
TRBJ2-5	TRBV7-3	CASSLTGTGTETQYF
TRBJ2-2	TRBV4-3	CASSQRTEFRGELFF
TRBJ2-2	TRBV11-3	CASSFRSGELFF
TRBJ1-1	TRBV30	CAWKPGQRITEAFF
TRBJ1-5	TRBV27	CASSPYGQGAHRYSNQPQHF
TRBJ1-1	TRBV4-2	CASSQDQGYTEAFF
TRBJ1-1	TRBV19	CASSFWTGENTEAFF
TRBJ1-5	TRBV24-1	CATSDPPGGADQPQHF
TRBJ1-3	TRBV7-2	CASSGSGAGNTIYF
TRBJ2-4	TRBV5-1	CASSLGQGAKNIQYF